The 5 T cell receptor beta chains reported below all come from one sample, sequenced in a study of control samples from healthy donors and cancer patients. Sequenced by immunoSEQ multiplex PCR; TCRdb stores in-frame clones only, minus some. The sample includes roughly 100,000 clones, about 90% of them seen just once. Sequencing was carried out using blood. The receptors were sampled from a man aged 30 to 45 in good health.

CDR3 loop: CAWSPGQVSYEQYF. As DNA, the CDR3 is TGTGCCTGGTCCCCGGGACAGGTCTCCTACGAGCAGTACTTC. This sequence joins TRBV30 and TRBJ2-7; 8 nucleotides match TRBD1. Germline loops: CDR1 GTSNPN, CDR2 SVGIG (reference sequence). With V trimmed by 5 bases and J by 0 bases, 6 bases remained unmatched. This CDR3 has 14 amino acids.

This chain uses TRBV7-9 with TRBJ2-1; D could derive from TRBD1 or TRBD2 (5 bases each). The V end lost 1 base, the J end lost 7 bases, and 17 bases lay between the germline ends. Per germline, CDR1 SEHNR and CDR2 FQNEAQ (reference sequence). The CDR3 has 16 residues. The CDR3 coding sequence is TGTGCCAGCAGCTTAGATCATGGGCTAGAGGGGAATGAGCAGTTCTTC. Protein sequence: CASSLDHGLEGNEQFF.

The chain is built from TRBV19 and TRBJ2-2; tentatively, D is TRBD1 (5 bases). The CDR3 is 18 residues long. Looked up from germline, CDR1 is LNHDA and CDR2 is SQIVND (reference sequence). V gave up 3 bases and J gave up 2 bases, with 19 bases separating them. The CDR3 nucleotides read TGTGCCAGTAGTATTGTCCCAGGGTTTGGGTATAACACCGGGGAGCTGTTTTTT. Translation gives CASSIVPGFGYNTGELFF. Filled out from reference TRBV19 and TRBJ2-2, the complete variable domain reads DGGITQSPKYLFRKEGQNVTLSCEQNLNHDAMYWYRQDPGQGLRLIYYSQIVNDFQKGDIAEGYSVSREKKESFPLTVTSAQKNPTAFYLCASSIVPGFGYNTGELFFGEGSRLTVL.

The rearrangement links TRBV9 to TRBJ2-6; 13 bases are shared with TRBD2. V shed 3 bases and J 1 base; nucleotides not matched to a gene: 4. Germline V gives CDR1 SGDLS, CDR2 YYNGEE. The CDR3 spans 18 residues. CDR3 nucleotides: TGTGCCAGCAGCGCCTCGACTAGCGGGAGGTCTGGGGCCAACGTCCTGACTTTC. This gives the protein CASSASTSGRSGANVLTF.

The CDR3 DNA sequence: TGTGCCAGCAGTTTATCCCACCTGGAGACTGAAGCTTTCTTT. Translating it yields CASSLSHLETEAFF. The chain uses TRBV27 and TRBJ1-1; D is unclear. Germline V CDR1 and CDR2: MNHEY, SMNVEV (reference sequence). The CDR3 contains 14 residues. Trimming removed 0 bases at V and 5 bases at J, with 10 bases between.